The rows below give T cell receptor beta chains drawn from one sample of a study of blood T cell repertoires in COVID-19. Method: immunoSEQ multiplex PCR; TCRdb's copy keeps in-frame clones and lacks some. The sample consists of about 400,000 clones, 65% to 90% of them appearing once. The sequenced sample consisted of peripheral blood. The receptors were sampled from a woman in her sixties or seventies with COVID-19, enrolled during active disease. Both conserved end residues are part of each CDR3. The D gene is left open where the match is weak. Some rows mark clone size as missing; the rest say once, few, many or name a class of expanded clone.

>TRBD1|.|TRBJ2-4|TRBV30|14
CAWGTGIAKNIQYF
TGTGCCTGGGGGACAGGGATAGCCAAAAACATTCAGTACTTC
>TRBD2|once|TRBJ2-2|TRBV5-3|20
CARSENPPPSGGAVTGELFF
TGTGCCAGAAGCGAAAACCCCCCTCCTAGCGGGGGGGCGGTCACCGGGGAGCTGTTTTTT
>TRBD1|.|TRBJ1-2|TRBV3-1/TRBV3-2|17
CASSQFGTASQTYGYTF
TGTGCCAGCAGCCAATTCGGGACAGCGAGTCAAACCTATGGCTACACCTTC
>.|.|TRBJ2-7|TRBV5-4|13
CASRSAGVGEQYF
TGTGCCAGCAGATCGGCAGGGGTGGGGGAGCAGTACTTC
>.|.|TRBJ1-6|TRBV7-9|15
CASSPDGSTISPLHF
TGTGCCAGCAGCCCCGACGGGTCTACGATTTCGCCCCTCCACTTT
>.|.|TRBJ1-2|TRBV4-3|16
CASSQDLGDLDYGYTF
TGCGCCAGCAGCCAAGATCTGGGGGACTTAGACTATGGCTACACCTTC
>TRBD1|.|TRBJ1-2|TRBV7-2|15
CASSLRDRGRDGYTF
TGTGCCAGCAGCTTGCGGGACAGGGGGCGCGATGGCTACACCTTC
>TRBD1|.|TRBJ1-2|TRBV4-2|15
CASSQGRQGDYGYTF
TGTGCCAGCAGCCAAGGGCGGCAGGGGGACTATGGCTACACCTTC
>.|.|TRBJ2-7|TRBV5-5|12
CASSLDRYEQYF
TGTGCCAGCAGCTTGGACAGGTACGAGCAGTACTTC
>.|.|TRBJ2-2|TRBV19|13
CASSMEGGGKLFF
TGTGCCAGTAGTATGGAAGGAGGTGGGAAGCTGTTTTTT
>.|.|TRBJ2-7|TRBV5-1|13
CASSVTQGGEQYF
TGCGCCAGCAGCGTCACCCAGGGGGGCGAGCAGTACTTC
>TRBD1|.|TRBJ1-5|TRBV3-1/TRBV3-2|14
CASSQGTGGQPQHF
TGTGCCAGCAGCCAAGGGACAGGGGGTCAGCCCCAGCATTTT
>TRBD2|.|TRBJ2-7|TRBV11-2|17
CASSFLLADTGPYEQYF
TGTGCCAGCAGCTTCTTGCTAGCGGATACGGGACCCTACGAGCAGTACTTC